The source of this TCR beta chain is a study of PD-1 blockade in mismatch repair-deficient tumors (TCRdb year 2017). For the study in its entirety: Between late 2013 and September 2016, the trial enrolled 86 consecutive patients with more than 10 mismatch repair-deficient cancer types, every one of whom had been previously treated and was progressing. Tumor-associated T cell clones in the peripheral blood of patients responding to PD-1 blockade were tracked using deep sequencing of TCR CDR3 regions.

The CDR3 numbers 15 residues from cysteine through phenylalanine. Here the CDR3 DNA is all that survives: 45 bases in frame from base 1. Per the germline V gene (reference sequence), MNHEY is the CDR1 and SMNVEV is the CDR2. V sheds 6 bases and J sheds 1 base, leaving 15 bases between their ends. Receptors were amplified or captured by the immunoSEQ multiplex PCR assay. Not all clones reach the TCRdb copy of this immuneACCESS table, which keeps in-frame sequences only. Checked studies attribute under half of the gap to unresolved V genes and leave the rest unexplained. Here the sample has 38,000 or so clones; 80% to 90% occur a single time. Roughly 3.9% of the sample is in the top ten clones. Mismatch repair deficiency in every enrolled patient was established by polymerase chain reaction or immunohistochemistry. TCR sequencing was carried out for a few patients who responded to pembrolizumab therapy. Pembrolizumab PD-1 blockade was prospectively tested in advanced mismatch repair-deficient cancers, regardless of tissue of origin, in the phase II trial. Peripheral blood T cell samples were gathered serially, both before PD-1 blockade started and at multiple time points afterward. Blood sampling times were reported as weeks after the first pembrolizumab dose.

In regard to this clone: No cognate antigen has been identified for it. No clone much larger than this one lies a single base away; base qualities are absent.

The study at large found these results: After pembrolizumab, tumor-resident clones, which were often undetectable in blood before treatment, expanded rapidly and then contracted, generally ahead of radiologic responses.

The receptor comes from an adult with mismatch repair-deficient cancer. The sequence links TRBV27 to TRBJ1-2; the D gene is unclear. This specimen was peripheral blood, taken around 75 weeks after starting pembrolizumab. The CDR3 region reads CASSPGRGFNYGYTF. The DNA is as follows: TGTGCCAGCAGCCCGGGGAGAGGGTTTAACTATGGCTACACCTTC.